This TCR beta chain was identified during a study of type 1 regulatory T cells. Study-level background: This in vitro CD4 product, T-allo10, is enriched for Tr1 cells and alloantigen-specific.

MiXCR, applied by TCRdb to the reads, yields one record per CDR3 protein. The table includes approximately 100,000 distinct CDR3 sequences, roughly 28% detected once. The germline V gene has CDR1 GTSNPN and CDR2 SVGIG (reference sequence). The CDR3 has 13 amino acids. V was clipped by 0 bases and J by 4 bases, with 6 bases between them. The source is a human donor in good health. Sequencing was done on a sample of CD4+ T cells, either the whole sample or a sorted fraction (not recorded which). This chain links TRBV30 with TRBJ2-2, with D uncertain. CDR3 DNA sequence: TGTGCCTGGAGTGTAGGCACCACCGGGGAGCTGTTTTTT. It translates to CAWSVGTTGELFF. The complete variable domain, with remaining parts taken from reference TRBV30 and TRBJ2-2, reads SQTIHQWPATLVQPVGSPLSLECTVEGTSNPNLYWYRQAAGRGLQLLFYSVGIGQISSEVPQNLSASRPQDRQFILSSKKLLLSDSGFYLCAWSVGTTGELFFGEGSRLTVL.